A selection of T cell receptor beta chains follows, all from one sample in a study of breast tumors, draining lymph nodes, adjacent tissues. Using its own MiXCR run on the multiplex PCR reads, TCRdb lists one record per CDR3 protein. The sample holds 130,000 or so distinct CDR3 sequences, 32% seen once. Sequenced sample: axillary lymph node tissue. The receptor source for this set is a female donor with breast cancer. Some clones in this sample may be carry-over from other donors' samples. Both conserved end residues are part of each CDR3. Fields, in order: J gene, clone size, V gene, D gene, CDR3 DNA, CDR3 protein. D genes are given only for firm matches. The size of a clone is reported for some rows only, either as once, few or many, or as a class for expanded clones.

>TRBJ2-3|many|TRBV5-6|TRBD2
TGTGCCAGCAGGAGACTAGCGGGGGGCCATGATACGCAGTATTTT
CASRRLAGGHDTQYF
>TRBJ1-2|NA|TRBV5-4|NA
TGTGCCAGCAGCCCGAATCGGGCGCCTAACTATGGCCACACCTTC
CASSPNRAPNYGHTF
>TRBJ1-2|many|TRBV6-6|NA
TGTGCCAGCACTTCCCCGGGGGGCGACTATGGCTACACCTTC
CASTSPGGDYGYTF
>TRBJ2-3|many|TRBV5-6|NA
TGTGCCAGCAGCGCAACTCTAGCGTTCACAGATACGCAGTATTTT
CASSATLAFTDTQYF
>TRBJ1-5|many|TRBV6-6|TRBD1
TGTGCCAGCAAGCGGACAGGAGATAGCAATCAGCCCCAGCATTTT
CASKRTGDSNQPQHF
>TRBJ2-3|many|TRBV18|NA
TGTGCCAGCTCACCACAGAGGGGGAAGGATACGCAGTATTTT
CASSPQRGKDTQYF
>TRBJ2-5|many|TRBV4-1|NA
TGCGCCAGCAGCCAAGAGACCACAGTCTTAGAGACCCAGTACTTC
CASSQETTVLETQYF
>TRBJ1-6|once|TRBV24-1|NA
TGTGCCACCAGTGATTCCCGGGCGCGGTCACCCCTCCACTTT
CATSDSRARSPLHF
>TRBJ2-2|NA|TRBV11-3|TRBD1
TGTGCCAGCGGCCCAGGGGGTCGGACCGGGGAGCTGTTTTTT
CASGPGGRTGELFF
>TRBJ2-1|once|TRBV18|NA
TGTGCCAGCTCCCCCGGGTCGGGGATCGGTCGCAATGAGCAGTTCTTC
CASSPGSGIGRNEQFF
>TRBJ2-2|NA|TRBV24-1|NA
TGTGCCACCAGTGGGACACTGAACACCAGGGAGCTGTTTTTT
CATSGTLNTRELFF
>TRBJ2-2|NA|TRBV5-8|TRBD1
TGTGCCAGCAACCTCAGACAGGGGGGTACCGGGGAGCTGTTTTTT
CASNLRQGGTGELFF
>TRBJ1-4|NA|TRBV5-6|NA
TGTGCCAGCAGCTTGAATCGCAGGGAAAAACTGCTTTTT
CASSLNRREKLLF
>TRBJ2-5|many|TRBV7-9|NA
TGTGCCAGCAGCTTAGCGCTGTCGGCGGGTGGTGAGACCCAGTACTTC
CASSLALSAGGETQYF
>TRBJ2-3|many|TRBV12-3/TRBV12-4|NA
TGTGCCAGCCTCCCATGGCGGGGCCTCACAGATACGCAGTATTTT
CASLPWRGLTDTQYF
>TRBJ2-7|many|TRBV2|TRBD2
TGTGCCAGCATAGGACTAGCGGGGTTCGGGCAGCAGTACTTC
CASIGLAGFGQQYF
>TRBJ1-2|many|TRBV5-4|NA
TGTGCCAGCAAATCCGAAACAAGCTATGGCTACACCTTC
CASKSETSYGYTF
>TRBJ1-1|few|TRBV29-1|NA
TGCAGCGTTATGACAGGCAGTGAAGCTTTCTTT
CSVMTGSEAFF
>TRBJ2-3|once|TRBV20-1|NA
TGCAGTGCTTACGATGGGGCGACAGATACGCAGTATTTT
CSAYDGATDTQYF
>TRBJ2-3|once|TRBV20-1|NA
TGCAGTGCTCAAGGATGGCCCGGGCTCAATGAGCAGTATTTT
CSAQGWPGLNEQYF
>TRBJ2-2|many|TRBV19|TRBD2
TGTGCCAGTAGGTTAGACGGGGGGGCCGTTACCGGGGAGCTGTTTTTT
CASRLDGGAVTGELFF
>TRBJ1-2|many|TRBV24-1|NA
TGTGCCACCAGTCTGAACATCTTTAATGGCTACACCTTC
CATSLNIFNGYTF
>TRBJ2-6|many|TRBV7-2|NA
TGTGCCAGCAGCTTCGGTACAGGGAGTGGGGCCAACGTCCTGACTTTC
CASSFGTGSGANVLTF